These 2 T cell receptor beta chains were sequenced from one sample in a study of blood T cell repertoires in COVID-19. Data came from immunoSEQ multiplex PCR; TCRdb stores just in-frame clones and leaves some out. The sample lists 100,000 to 150,000 clones, about four fifths occurring once. Sequencing was carried out using peripheral blood. The receptors shown here come from a man in his forties or fifties with active or convalescent COVID-19.

The CDR3 sequence is CATSRVGRETQYF. Written as DNA, the CDR3 is TGTGCCACCAGCAGAGTGGGGAGAGAGACCCAGTACTTC. The chain recombines TRBV15 with TRBJ2-5; D possibly corresponds to TRBD2 (5 bases). Germline CDR1 reads LNHNV; CDR2 reads YYDKDF (reference sequence). The CDR3 contains 13 residues. Trimming removed 1 base at V and 4 bases at J, with 7 bases between. Complete variable domain (other parts from reference TRBV15 and TRBJ2-5): DAMVIQNPRYQVTQFGKPVTLSCSQTLNHNVMYWYQQKSSQAPKLLFHYYDKDFNNEADTPDNFQSRRPNTSFCFLDIRSPGLGDTAMYLCATSRVGRETQYFGPGTRLLVL.

The J gene is TRBJ2-7, the V gene TRBV6-4, with 7 nucleotides matching TRBD1. V gave up 6 bases and J gave up 6 bases; unmatched junction bases: 8. There are 13 residues in the CDR3. Germline CDR1 is MRHNA and CDR2 is SNTAGT. CDR3 DNA sequence: TGTGCCAGCAGCCCACGGACAGGCGGCGAGCAGTACTTC. Translation: CASSPRTGGEQYF.